This T cell receptor (beta chain) is from a study of Graves' ophthalmopathy and Graves' hyperthyroidism. Under 3 months in duration, the ophthalmopathy in affected donors had moderate-to-severe activity, CAS ≥3 and NOSPECS ≥4. The diagnosis was founded upon clinical symptoms, serum thyroxine, TRAb, thyroid ultrasound and orbital computed tomography. The PBMCs had their origin in 7.5 to 10 ml of fresh peripheral blood. Study-level points and caveats: With a specificity of roughly 72% and a sensitivity of over 65%, the model predicted ophthalmopathy progression.

Germline loops: CDR1 MNHEY, CDR2 SVGAGI. The CDR3 extends over 14 amino acids. Unmatched junction bases numbered 6, after V lost 3 bases and J lost 4 bases. This clonotype appeared a single time. Its antigen is not known. As the template, RNA transcripts were used to amplify TCR beta CDR3 regions. RT-PCR with HTBI primers came first, then second-round multiplex PCR. TCRdb analysed the multiplex PCR reads with MiXCR anew, one entry per CDR3 protein. The profile shows 350,000 or so distinct CDR3 sequences, 15% to 20% of them singletons. The sequence came from an adult man with Graves' ophthalmopathy. Sequenced input: peripheral blood. The chain has TRBV6-5 and TRBJ2-7, with 7 nucleotides matching TRBD1. The CDR3 is CASSYPGQRYEQYF. CDR3 DNA: TGTGCCAGCAGTTATCCGGGACAGCGTTACGAGCAGTACTTC.